A selection of T cell receptor beta chains follows, all from one sample in a study of blood T cell repertoires in COVID-19. TCRdb keeps only in-frame clones here, not all; method: immunoSEQ multiplex PCR. The sample comprises 120,000 to 150,000 clones, approximately 86% of which are singletons, and around 6.5% rests with the top ten. Sequenced material: PBMCs or T cells enriched from blood (not recorded which). The receptors here all came from a woman in her 40s who had recovered from COVID-19. Each CDR3 is given with its conserved first and last residue. D genes are given only for firm matches. Not all rows give a size; the values are once, few, many and, for expanded clones, a class.

clone_size	d_call	v_call	j_call	cdr3_nt	cdr3_aa
NA	TRBD2	TRBV9	TRBJ2-1	TGTGCCAGCAGCGTAGATAGCGGGAGGATCAGTACGCAGTTCTTC	CASSVDSGRISTQFF
NA	TRBD1	TRBV3-1/TRBV3-2	TRBJ1-2	TGTGCCAGCAGCCAAGGGACAGGGGTAGGCTACACCTTC	CASSQGTGVGYTF
NA	NA	TRBV5-1	TRBJ1-2	TGCGCCAGCGGCCCGGGGGACTATGGCTACACCTTC	CASGPGDYGYTF
once	NA	TRBV5-8	TRBJ1-5	TGTGCCAGCAGCTTCAGGGGAGACAATCAGCCCCAGCATTTT	CASSFRGDNQPQHF
NA	NA	TRBV4-1	TRBJ1-2	TGCGCCAGCAGCCAAGACCGGCCCGACAGCTACACCTTC	CASSQDRPDSYTF
NA	TRBD2	TRBV4-1	TRBJ2-2	TGCGCCAGCAGCCTTAGCGGGAGTATCGCCGGGGAGCTGTTTTTT	CASSLSGSIAGELFF
NA	NA	TRBV15	TRBJ2-5	TGTGCCACCAGCAAAGATCGTCAAGAGACCCAGTACTTC	CATSKDRQETQYF
once	NA	TRBV19	TRBJ1-4	TGTGCCAGTAGTATAGCGCATGGAGCTAATGAAAAACTGTTTTTT	CASSIAHGANEKLFF
NA	TRBD1	TRBV6-5	TRBJ1-2	TGTGCCAGCAGGACCGCAGGGGGCCACTATGGCTACACCTTC	CASRTAGGHYGYTF
NA	NA	TRBV5-6	TRBJ1-1	TGTGCCAGCAGCTTGGGACAGATGAACACTGAAGCTTTCTTT	CASSLGQMNTEAFF
NA	NA	TRBV10-3	TRBJ2-3	TGTGCCATCAGTGAGGCGGTTTCGGCGGGCGATACGCAGTATTTT	CAISEAVSAGDTQYF
NA	TRBD2	TRBV9	TRBJ2-1	TGTGCCAGCAACCCTAGCGGGGGTTACAATGAGCAGTTCTTC	CASNPSGGYNEQFF
NA	NA	TRBV24-1	TRBJ2-3	TGTGCCACCAGTGATTTTCGGACAGATACGCAGTATTTT	CATSDFRTDTQYF
NA	NA	TRBV6-4	TRBJ2-1	TGTGCCAGCAGCCCGAGGGGGGGGAATAGTTACAATGAGCAGTTCTTC	CASSPRGGNSYNEQFF
NA	NA	TRBV7-9	TRBJ1-1	NA	CASSFGQGVVTEAFF
NA	TRBD2	TRBV7-9	TRBJ2-7	TGTGCCAGCACCCCCGGGAGGATTGGTTTGAAGGAGCAGTACTTC	CASTPGRIGLKEQYF